This T cell receptor beta chain was obtained from a study of HIV-infected children after antiretroviral therapy interruption. Study in general: Children had CD4+ above 500, viral load below 50 copies/ml, either treatment arm. EBV and CMV exposure was recorded in most children. Samples from the continuous-treatment group were taken at weeks 0, 48 and 150.

A 3' RACE protocol on RNA, with unique molecular identifiers, produced the TCR library. A single record per CDR3 protein comes from TCRdb applying MiXCR to the 3' RACE reads. The repertoire holds 70,000 to 90,000 distinct CDR3 sequences, with around 6.9% as singletons. This clonotype was seen at least ten times. Treatment meaning: PENTA 11 planned treatment interruption arm or continuous ART arm. This receptor was identified in a pool of human donors with HIV. Source: CD45RA+ CD4+ T cells from PBMCs, pooled from several time points, taken from a donor given antiretroviral therapy, either interrupted or continuous. This sample's subset: naive CD4+ CD45RA+ CD45RO- T cells.

The CDR3 DNA is TGTGCCAGTGGGGGGGCCCTTTCCTTGAACACTGAAGCTTTCTTT. Translating it yields CASGGALSLNTEAFF. The rearrangement links TRBV19 to TRBJ1-1, with a possible D match to TRBD1 (6 bases). From germline, CDR1 is LNHDA and CDR2 SQIVND (reference sequence). V lost 8 bases and J 0 bases, leaving 16 bases between the germline ends. The CDR3 covers 15 residues.